This T cell receptor beta chain was captured in a study of human T cells and chemical hapten exposure. The CDR3 runs to 15 residues. V was clipped by 6 bases and J by 3 bases; unmatched bases: 6. Germline CDR1 and CDR2: MNHEY and SVGAGI. Per the study methods: Per-sample TCR counts ranged from roughly 20,000 to 700,000, median roughly 96,000. MiXCR was run by TCRdb on the RACE reads, yielding one entry per CDR3 protein. TCRdb's processing, not the authors', yielded these V and J calls. The sample has around 250,000 distinct CDR3 sequences, about 9.4% seen once; the top ten hold 2% to 3%. Sample time point: pre-sensitization, week 0. The treatment here: therapeutic diphenylcyclopropenone sensitization with weekly scalp DPC.

This chain uses TRBV6-5 with TRBJ2-2; TRBD1 matches at 8 bases. This TCR derives from a woman aged 40 to 50 with alopecia areata. Some clones in this sample may be carry-over from other donors' samples. The sample in question was whole blood, obtained in connection with sensitization to the hapten diphenylcyclopropenone (DPC). DNA of the CDR3: TGTGCCAGCAGCCAAACAGGGGGTTACACCGGGGAGCTGTTTTTT. It encodes CASSQTGGYTGELFF.